A single sample gave rise to the 14 T cell receptor beta chains below, sequenced in a study of human T cells and chemical hapten exposure listed by TCRdb under 2021. In the paper's terms, the time point label means: patch test 1, 2 weeks after DPC sensitization. This specimen's treatment or condition label, per the study, means: therapeutic diphenylcyclopropenone sensitization with weekly scalp DPC. The library was prepared using RACE. The reads were generated on a NextSeq 500. TCRdb reworked the public reads: Q25 trimming with fastp, MiXCR clone assembly, productive beta chains retained. Each record represents a unique CDR3 protein, reported with the most common genes and DNA among its rows. Here the sample has about 380,000 distinct CDR3 sequences; 4.8% occur a single time. 2% to 2.5% of the sample is taken by the ten largest. This material consisted of whole blood, taken in connection with sensitization to the hapten diphenylcyclopropenone (DPC). The receptors stem from a woman aged 45-65 years with alopecia areata. Some clones in this sample may be carry-over from other donors' samples.

This clonotype was detected many times. The V and J genes are TRBV5-4 and TRBJ1-1, with D tentatively TRBD1 (5 bases). Looked up from germline, CDR1 is SGHNT and CDR2 is YYREEE (reference sequence). Trimming pared 1 base from V and 8 bases from J, leaving 9 bases between. The CDR3 has 12 amino acids. CDR3 DNA: TGTGCCAGCAGCTTGACAGGAGTGGAAGCTTTCTTT. Its protein is CASSLTGVEAFF.

This clonotype was observed many times. The genes are TRBV18 and TRBJ1-1; D uncertain. The CDR3 contains 14 residues. V lost 3 bases to trimming and J lost 4 bases, with 12 bases between them. Germline V CDR1 and CDR2: KGHSH, LQKENI. CDR3 nucleotide sequence: TGTGCCAGCTCACCCGAACGGGGTGGCACTGAAGCTTTCTTT. This gives the protein CASSPERGGTEAFF.

This clonotype has at least ten counts. The chain recombines TRBV29-1 with TRBJ2-7, with D maybe TRBD2 (6 bases). V gave up 8 bases and J gave up 0 bases, with 17 bases separating them. Germline V gene sequence: CDR1 SQVTM, CDR2 ANQGSEA. The CDR3 has 14 residues. CDR3: CSPTPGLPSYEQYF. The CDR3 DNA is TGCAGCCCGACTCCGGGACTTCCCTCCTACGAGCAGTACTTC.

This clonotype was seen a few times. The CDR3 is CASSRWAVGQGHNEQFF. The CDR3 DNA reads as TGCGCCAGCAGCCGGTGGGCCGTCGGACAGGGCCACAATGAGCAGTTCTTC. J is TRBJ2-1 and V is TRBV4-1; 8 nucleotides match TRBD1. V lost 4 bases and J lost 5; bases outside the gene matches: 13. The CDR3 covers 17 residues. In germline, CDR1 is MGHRA, CDR2 YSYEKL.

This clonotype appeared many times. The CDR3 reads CASSFLLDTQYF. The CDR3 bases are TGTGCCAGCAGTTTTCTTCTCGATACGCAGTATTTT. The chain uses TRBV12-3 or TRBV12-4 and TRBJ2-3; D not resolved. V lost 3 bases and J lost 6, with 7 bases in between. CDR3 length equals 12 residues.

This chain links TRBV7-2 with TRBJ2-3; TRBD1 matches at 8 bases. Germline CDR1 is SGHTA and CDR2 is FQGNSA. The CDR3 extends over 16 amino acids. V lost 5 bases and J lost 5; bases outside the gene matches: 12. Written as DNA, the CDR3 is TGTGCCAGCAGCACAATCTGGGACAGGTCCGGAGATACGCAGTATTTT. Translating gives CASSTIWDRSGDTQYF.

The gene calls are TRBV20-1 and TRBJ1-2; D is ambiguous. The V gene's germline CDR1 is DFQATT and CDR2 SNEGSKA (reference sequence). The ends were cut back, 6 bases at V and 3 bases at J, with 17 bases in the middle. The CDR3 sequence is 14 residues long. This chain's CDR3 is CSAPEGAIHYGYTF. The CDR3 bases are TGCAGTGCGCCTGAGGGTGCGATCCACTATGGCTACACCTTC.

This clonotype was observed at least ten times. The chain is built from TRBV20-1 and TRBJ1-5; 9 bases line up with TRBD1. There are 14 residues in the CDR3. J lost 1 base, V lost 5 bases, and 3 bases had no gene match. Germline loops: CDR1 DFQATT, CDR2 SNEGSKA (reference sequence). The CDR3 region has the DNA TGCAGTGCTCAGACAGGGGGAAGCAATCAGCCCCAGCATTTT. Translation gives CSAQTGGSNQPQHF.

This clonotype was picked up a small number of times. This sequence joins TRBV6-5 and TRBJ1-6, with no clear D. CDR1 is MNHEY, CDR2 SVGAGI, per germline. Trimming removed 4 bases at V and 10 bases at J, with 11 bases between. The CDR3 sequence is 13 residues long. CDR3 nucleotides: TGTGCCAGCAGTTCCTTCGAAAGATCACCCCTCCACTTT. Its protein is CASSSFERSPLHF.

This clonotype was found many times. This rearrangement joins TRBV5-1 to TRBJ2-2; 9 bases map to TRBD1. Per germline, CDR1 SGHRS and CDR2 YFSETQ. Trimming at V came to 3 bases and at J to 8 bases, leaving 8 bases not matched to a gene. The CDR3 sequence is 15 residues long. CDR3 coding DNA: TGCGCCAGCAGCTCCGTACAGGGGGCGCCAGGGGAGCTGTTTTTT. Encoded protein: CASSSVQGAPGELFF.

At least ten counts were recorded for this clonotype. The chain links TRBV7-2 to TRBJ2-1, with D perhaps being TRBD1 or TRBD2 (6 bases each). The V and J ends lost 4 bases and 1 base respectively, with 17 bases between them. Germline V gene data show CDR1 as SGHTA and CDR2 as FQGNSA. This CDR3 region has 17 residues. In DNA, the CDR3 is TGTGCCAGCAGCTCCCCCCCGAGGGGGGTTTCCTACAATGAGCAGTTCTTC. It codes for CASSSPPRGVSYNEQFF.

The table lists this clonotype with a few counts. The rearrangement uses TRBV7-2 and TRBJ2-3, with 8 bases lining up with TRBD2. The CDR3 totals 15 residues. Germline CDR1 SGHTA, CDR2 FQGNSA. J lost 2 bases, V lost 5 bases, and 6 bases had no gene match. CDR3 DNA sequence: TGTGCCAGCAGCCCCCAAGCGGGAGTCACAGATACGCAGTATTTT. Its translation: CASSPQAGVTDTQYF.

This clonotype was found a few times. The chain joins TRBV12-3 or TRBV12-4 to TRBJ2-1; the D call may be TRBD1 or TRBD2 (6 bases each). The germline V and J ends were trimmed by 9 bases and 4 bases, with 19 bases remaining between them. This CDR3 region has 15 residues. The CDR3: CASSSSRGRYNEQFF. The CDR3 nucleotides read TGTGCCAGTTCTTCGTCCCGGGGGCGGTACAATGAGCAGTTCTTC.

This clonotype has more than one count but fewer than ten. The CDR3 here is CASSLSGFVEDTQYF. CDR3 nucleotide sequence: TGTGCCAGCAGTTTATCAGGGTTTGTTGAAGATACGCAGTATTTT. The chain uses TRBV28 and TRBJ2-3, with D perhaps matching TRBD1 (5 bases). Trimming shortened V by 1 base and J by 5 bases, and 13 bases separated the two germline ends. The V gene's germline CDR1 is MDHEN and CDR2 SYDVKM. The CDR3 covers 15 residues.